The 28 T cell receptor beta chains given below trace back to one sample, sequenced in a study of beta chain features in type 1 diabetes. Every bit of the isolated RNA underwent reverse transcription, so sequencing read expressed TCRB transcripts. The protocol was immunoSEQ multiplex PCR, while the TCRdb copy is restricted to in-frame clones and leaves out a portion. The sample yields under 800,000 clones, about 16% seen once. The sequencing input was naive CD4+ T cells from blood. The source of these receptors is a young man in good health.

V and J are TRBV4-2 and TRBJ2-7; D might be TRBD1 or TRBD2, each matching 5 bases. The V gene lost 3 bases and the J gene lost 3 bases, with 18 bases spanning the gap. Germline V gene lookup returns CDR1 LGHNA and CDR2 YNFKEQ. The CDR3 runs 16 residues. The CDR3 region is CASSHKTGTADYEQYF. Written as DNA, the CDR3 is TGTGCCAGCAGCCATAAAACCGGGACGGCGGACTACGAGCAGTACTTC.

The CDR3 is CSARETRTQYF. DNA for the CDR3: TGCAGTGCTAGAGAGACCCGGACCCAGTACTTC. The chain carries TRBV20-1 and TRBJ2-5; D remains ambiguous. Trimming stripped 0 bases from V and 7 bases from J, with 6 bases between. Germline-derived CDR1 and CDR2 are DFQATT and SNEGSKA (reference sequence). The CDR3 is made up of 11 amino acids.

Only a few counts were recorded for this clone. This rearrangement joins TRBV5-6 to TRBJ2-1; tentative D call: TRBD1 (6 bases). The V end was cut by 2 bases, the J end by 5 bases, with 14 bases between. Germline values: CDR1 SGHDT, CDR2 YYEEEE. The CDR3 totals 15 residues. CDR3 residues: CASSLQGPPNNEQFF. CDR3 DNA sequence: TGTGCCAGCAGCTTACAGGGACCCCCTAACAATGAGCAGTTCTTC.

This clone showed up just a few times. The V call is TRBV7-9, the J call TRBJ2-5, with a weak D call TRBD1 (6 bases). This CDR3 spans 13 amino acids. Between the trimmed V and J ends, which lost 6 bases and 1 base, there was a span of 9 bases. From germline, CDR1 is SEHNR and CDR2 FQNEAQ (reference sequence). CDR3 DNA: TGTGCCAGCAGTCACAGGGCCCAAGAGACCCAGTACTTC. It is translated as CASSHRAQETQYF.

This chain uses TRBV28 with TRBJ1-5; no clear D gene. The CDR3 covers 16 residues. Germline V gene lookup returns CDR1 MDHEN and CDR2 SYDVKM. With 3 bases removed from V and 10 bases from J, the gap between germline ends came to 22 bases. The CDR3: CASSFGVLSVTAPQHF. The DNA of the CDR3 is TGTGCCAGCAGTTTCGGGGTCCTTAGCGTCACGGCTCCCCAGCATTTT.

CDR3 in DNA: TGTGCCATCAGTGAAAGGGCCCCGGGCCCTGAAGCTTTCTTT. Residues: CAISERAPGPEAFF. The chain has TRBV10-3 and TRBJ1-1; D unclear. The V end lost 3 bases, the J end lost 6 bases, and 14 bases lay between the germline ends. Germline V gives CDR1 ENHRY, CDR2 SYGVKD. The CDR3 totals 14 residues.

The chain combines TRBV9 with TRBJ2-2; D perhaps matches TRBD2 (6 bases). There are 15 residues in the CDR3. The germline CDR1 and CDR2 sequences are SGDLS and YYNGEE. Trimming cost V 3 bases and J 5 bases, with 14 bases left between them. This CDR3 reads CASSASVAGTGELFF. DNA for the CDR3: TGTGCCAGCAGCGCTAGTGTTGCGGGGACCGGGGAGCTGTTTTTT.

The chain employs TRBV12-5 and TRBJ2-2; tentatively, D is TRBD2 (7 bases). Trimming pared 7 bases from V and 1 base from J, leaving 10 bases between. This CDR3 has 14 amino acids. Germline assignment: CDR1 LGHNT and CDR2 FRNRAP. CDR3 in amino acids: CASAGGRNTGELFF. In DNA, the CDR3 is TGTGCTAGTGCGGGGGGCCGGAACACCGGGGAGCTGTTTTTT. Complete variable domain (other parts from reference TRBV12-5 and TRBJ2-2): DARVTQTPRHKVTEMGQEVTMRCQPILGHNTVFWYRQTMMQGLELLAYFRNRAPLDDSGMPKDRFSAEMPDATLATLKIQPSEPRDSAVYFCASAGGRNTGELFFGEGSRLTVL.

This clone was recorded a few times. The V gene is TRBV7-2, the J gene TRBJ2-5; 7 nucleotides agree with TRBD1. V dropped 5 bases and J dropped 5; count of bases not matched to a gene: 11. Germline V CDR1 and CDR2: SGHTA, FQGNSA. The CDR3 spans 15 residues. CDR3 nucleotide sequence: TGTGCCAGCAGCATTCGACAGGGTCGGCCGGAGACCCAGTACTTC. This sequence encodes CASSIRQGRPETQYF.

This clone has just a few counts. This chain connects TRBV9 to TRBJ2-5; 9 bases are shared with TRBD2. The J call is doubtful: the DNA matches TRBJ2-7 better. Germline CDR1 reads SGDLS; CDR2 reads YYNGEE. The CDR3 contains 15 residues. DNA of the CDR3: TGTGCCAGCAGCGTAGGACTAGCGGATTCCTACGAGCAGTACTTC. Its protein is CASSVGLADSYEQYF.

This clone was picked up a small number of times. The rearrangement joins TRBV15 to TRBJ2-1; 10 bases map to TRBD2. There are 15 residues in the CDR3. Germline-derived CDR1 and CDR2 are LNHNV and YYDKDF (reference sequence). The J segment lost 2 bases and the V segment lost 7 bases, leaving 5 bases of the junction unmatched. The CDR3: CATIAGGSAYNEQFF. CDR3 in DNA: TGTGCCACCATAGCGGGGGGATCGGCCTACAATGAGCAGTTCTTC.

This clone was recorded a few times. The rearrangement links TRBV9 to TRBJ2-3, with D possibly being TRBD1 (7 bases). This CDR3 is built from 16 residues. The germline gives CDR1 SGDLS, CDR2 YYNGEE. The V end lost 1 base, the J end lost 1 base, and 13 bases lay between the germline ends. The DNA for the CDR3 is TGTGCCAGCAGCGTACCCGACAGGGAGGGCACAGATACGCAGTATTTT. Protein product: CASSVPDREGTDTQYF.

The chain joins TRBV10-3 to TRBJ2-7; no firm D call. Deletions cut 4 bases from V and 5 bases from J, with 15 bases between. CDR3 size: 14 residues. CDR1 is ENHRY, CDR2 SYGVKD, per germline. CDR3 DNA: TGTGCCATCAGTGGCACGAAAGTCAATCACGAGCAGTACTTC. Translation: CAISGTKVNHEQYF.

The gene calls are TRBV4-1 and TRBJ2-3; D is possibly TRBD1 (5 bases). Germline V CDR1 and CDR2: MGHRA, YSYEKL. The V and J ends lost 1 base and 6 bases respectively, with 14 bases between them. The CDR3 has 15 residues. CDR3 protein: CASSQVGVVADTQYF. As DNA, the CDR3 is TGCGCCAGCAGCCAAGTAGGGGTTGTTGCGGATACGCAGTATTTT.

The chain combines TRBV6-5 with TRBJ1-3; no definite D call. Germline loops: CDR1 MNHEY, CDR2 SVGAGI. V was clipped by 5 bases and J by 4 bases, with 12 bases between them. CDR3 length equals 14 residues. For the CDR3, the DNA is TGTGCCAGCAGTCCGCTGGGTATGGGAAACACCATATATTTT. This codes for CASSPLGMGNTIYF.

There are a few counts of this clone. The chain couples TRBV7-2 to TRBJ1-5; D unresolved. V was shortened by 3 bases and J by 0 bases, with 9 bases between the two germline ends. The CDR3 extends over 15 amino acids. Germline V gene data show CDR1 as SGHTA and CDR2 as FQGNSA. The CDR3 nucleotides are TGTGCCAGCAGCTTCAGCGGAAATAGCAATCAGCCCCAGCATTTT. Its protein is CASSFSGNSNQPQHF.

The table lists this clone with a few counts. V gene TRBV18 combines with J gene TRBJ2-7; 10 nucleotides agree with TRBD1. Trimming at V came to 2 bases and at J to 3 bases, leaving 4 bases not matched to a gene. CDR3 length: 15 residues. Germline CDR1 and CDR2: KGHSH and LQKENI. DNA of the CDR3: TGTGCCAGCTCACCAAGGGGACAGGGGATCTACGAGCAGTACTTC. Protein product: CASSPRGQGIYEQYF.

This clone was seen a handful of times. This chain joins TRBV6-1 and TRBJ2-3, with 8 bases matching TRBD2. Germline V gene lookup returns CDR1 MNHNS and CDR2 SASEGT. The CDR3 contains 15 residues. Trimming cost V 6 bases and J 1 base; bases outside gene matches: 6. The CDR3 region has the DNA TGTGCCAGCAGCCCACAGCGGGGGCGCACAGATACGCAGTATTTT. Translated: CASSPQRGRTDTQYF.

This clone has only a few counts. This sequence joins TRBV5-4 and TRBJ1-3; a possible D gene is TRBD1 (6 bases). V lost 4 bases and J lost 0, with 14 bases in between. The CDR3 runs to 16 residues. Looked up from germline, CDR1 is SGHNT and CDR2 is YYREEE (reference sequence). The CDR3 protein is CASSPRGGNSGNTIYF. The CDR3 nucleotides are TGTGCCAGCAGCCCAAGAGGGGGAAACTCTGGAAACACCATATATTTT.

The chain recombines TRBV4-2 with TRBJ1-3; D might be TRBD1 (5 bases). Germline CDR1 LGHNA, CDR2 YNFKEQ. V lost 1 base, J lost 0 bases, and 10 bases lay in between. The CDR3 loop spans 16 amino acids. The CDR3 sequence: CASSQASGLSGNTIYF. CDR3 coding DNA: TGTGCCAGCAGCCAAGCCTCGGGGCTCTCTGGAAACACCATATATTTT.

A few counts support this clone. CDR3 region: CASSVEPVDRGLLDEQYF. The DNA of the CDR3 is TGTGCCAGCAGCGTAGAACCTGTGGACAGGGGGCTTTTGGACGAGCAGTACTTC. The chain employs TRBV9 and TRBJ2-7, with 11 bases that match TRBD1. CDR3 size: 18 residues. Germline trimming cut 0 bases from V and 5 bases from J; bases unmatched to any gene: 13. Germline loops: CDR1 SGDLS, CDR2 YYNGEE.

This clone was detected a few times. CDR3 amino acids: CASSSQGRSSYEQYF. CDR3 sequence (DNA): TGTGCCAGCAGCTCGCAGGGTCGAAGCTCCTACGAGCAGTACTTC. The chain joins TRBV11-2 to TRBJ2-7; a possible D gene is TRBD1 (5 bases). The germline gives CDR1 SGHAT, CDR2 FQNNGV. The CDR3 has 15 residues. Trimming shortened V by 4 bases and J by 0 bases, and 13 bases separated the two germline ends.

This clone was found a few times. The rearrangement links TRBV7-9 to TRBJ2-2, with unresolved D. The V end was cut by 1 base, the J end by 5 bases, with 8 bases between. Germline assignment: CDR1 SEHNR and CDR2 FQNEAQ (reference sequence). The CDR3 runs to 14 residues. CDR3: CASSLEVRTGELFF. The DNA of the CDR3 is TGTGCCAGCAGCTTAGAAGTGAGGACCGGGGAGCTGTTTTTT.

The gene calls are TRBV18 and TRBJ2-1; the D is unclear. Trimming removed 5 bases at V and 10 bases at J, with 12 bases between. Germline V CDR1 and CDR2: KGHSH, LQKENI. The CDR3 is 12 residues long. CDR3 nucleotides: TGTGCCAGCTCAGGCCCACTGGACGAGCAGTTCTTC. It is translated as CASSGPLDEQFF. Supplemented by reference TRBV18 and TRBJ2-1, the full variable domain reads NAGVMQNPRHLVRRRGQEARLRCSPMKGHSHVYWYRQLPEEGLKFMVYLQKENIIDESGMPKERFSAEFPKEGPSILRIQQVVRGDSAAYFCASSGPLDEQFFGPGTRLTVL.

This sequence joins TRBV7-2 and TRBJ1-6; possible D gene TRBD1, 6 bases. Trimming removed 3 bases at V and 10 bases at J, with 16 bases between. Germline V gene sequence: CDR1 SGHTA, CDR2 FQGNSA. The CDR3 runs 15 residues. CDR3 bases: TGTGCCAGCAGCTTCGAACCTAGGGGGGAATCACCCCTCCACTTT. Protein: CASSFEPRGESPLHF.

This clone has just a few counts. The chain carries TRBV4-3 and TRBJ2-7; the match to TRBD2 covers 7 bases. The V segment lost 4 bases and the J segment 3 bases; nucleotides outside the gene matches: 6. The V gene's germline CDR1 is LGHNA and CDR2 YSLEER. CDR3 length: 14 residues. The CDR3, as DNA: TGCGCCAGCAGCCGGACTAGATCCGTCTACGAGCAGTACTTC. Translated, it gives CASSRTRSVYEQYF.

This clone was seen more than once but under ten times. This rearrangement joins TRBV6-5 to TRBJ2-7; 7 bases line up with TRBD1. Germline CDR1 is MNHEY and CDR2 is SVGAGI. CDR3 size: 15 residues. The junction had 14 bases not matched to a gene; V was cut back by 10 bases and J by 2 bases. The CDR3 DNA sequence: TGTGCCACCAAAGAACTATCCGGGACAGCCTACGAGCAGTACTTC. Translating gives CATKELSGTAYEQYF.

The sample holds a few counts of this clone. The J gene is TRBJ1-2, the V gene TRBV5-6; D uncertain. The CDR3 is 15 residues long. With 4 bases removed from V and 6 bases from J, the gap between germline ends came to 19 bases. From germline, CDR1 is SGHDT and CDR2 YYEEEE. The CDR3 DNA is TGTGCCAGCAGCCAGGACCGCCTACAGTTAGATGGCTACACCTTC. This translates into CASSQDRLQLDGYTF.